Each of the 21 T cell receptor beta chains below was sequenced from the same sample in a study of PD-1 blockade in mismatch repair-deficient tumors (dated by TCRdb to the late 2010s). Library preparation used the immunoSEQ multiplex PCR assay. Here the immuneACCESS table is served through TCRdb, limited to in-frame sequences with V and J called. Missing clones are a known gap in these copies; in checked studies unresolved V genes cover under half, and the rest lacks a known reason. Present in this sample are 100,000 to 150,000 clones, approximately 91% of which were seen just once. About an eighth of the sample goes to the ten largest clones. The sample here was peripheral blood, taken roughly 70 weeks after starting pembrolizumab. Receptors originate from an adult with mismatch repair-deficient cancer.

This sequence joins TRBV28 and TRBJ2-3, with 7 bases that match TRBD1. Germline lookup yields CDR1 MDHEN and CDR2 SYDVKM. The CDR3 sequence is 15 residues long. With V trimmed by 7 bases and J by 4 bases, 11 bases remained unmatched. The CDR3 DNA reads TGTGCCAGCACTTTGGACAGGTTCGGTGCAGATACGCAGTATTTT. Amino acids: CASTLDRFGADTQYF.

This clone was detected only a few times. The V and J genes are TRBV4-1 and TRBJ2-7; no definite D call. CDR1 MGHRA and CDR2 YSYEKL come from the germline V gene. This CDR3 spans 14 amino acids. Deletions cut 1 base from V and 4 bases from J, with 11 bases between. The DNA of the CDR3 is TGCGCCAGCAGCCAAGCCGACATGGATTACGAGCAGTACTTC. Amino acids: CASSQADMDYEQYF.

The V gene is TRBV10-2, the J gene TRBJ1-2; D unresolved. The CDR3 has 13 residues. Looked up from germline, CDR1 is WSHSY and CDR2 is SAAADI. V was shortened by 5 bases and J by 8 bases, with 15 bases between the two germline ends. CDR3 sequence reads: CASSWTSSGGYTF. Written as DNA, the CDR3 is TGCGCCAGCAGTTGGACCTCCTCCGGAGGCTACACCTTC.

This sequence joins TRBV30 and TRBJ1-1, with D hard to call. This CDR3 contains 14 residues. CDR1 and CDR2 from the germline V gene are GTSNPN and SVGIG (reference sequence). The V and J ends lost 5 bases and 1 base respectively, with 14 bases between them. CDR3 amino acids: CAWVTPPWNTEAFF. DNA for the CDR3: TGTGCCTGGGTTACCCCCCCTTGGAACACTGAAGCTTTCTTT.

The rearrangement joins TRBV2 to TRBJ2-5, with D possibly matching TRBD1 (6 bases). Between the trimmed V and J ends, which lost 9 bases and 7 bases, there was a span of 21 bases. CDR3 size: 14 residues. Germline CDR1 SNHLY, CDR2 FYNNEI. This CDR3 is CASHRDNGLGTQYF. The CDR3, as DNA: TGTGCCAGTCACCGGGACAATGGGTTAGGGACCCAGTACTTC.

The chain combines TRBV9 with TRBJ2-3; 9 bases align to TRBD2. The CDR3 has 16 amino acids. Trimming cost V 3 bases and J 0 bases; bases outside gene matches: 5. The germline V gene has CDR1 SGDLS and CDR2 YYNGEE. CDR3 protein: CASSAATSGSTDTQYF. The CDR3 DNA sequence: TGTGCCAGCAGCGCAGCGACTAGCGGTAGCACAGATACGCAGTATTTT.

This clone was recorded a few times. The genes are TRBV6-6 and TRBJ1-5; D might be TRBD1 (5 bases). Germline CDR1 MNHNY, CDR2 SVGAGI (reference sequence). V lost 0 bases and J 4 bases, leaving 10 bases between the germline ends. The CDR3 is made up of 15 amino acids. The CDR3 nucleotides read TGTGCCAGCAGTTACTCACGACAGATAAATCAGCCCCAGCATTTT. This translates into CASSYSRQINQPQHF.

V and J are TRBV19 and TRBJ2-5, with 10 nucleotides matching TRBD2. Germline loops: CDR1 LNHDA, CDR2 SQIVND (reference sequence). The CDR3 contains 15 residues. Trimming at V came to 3 bases and at J to 4 bases, leaving 5 bases not matched to a gene. The CDR3 DNA is TGTGCCAGTAGTATCGCTAGCGGGAGTGGAGAGACCCAGTACTTC. Its translation is CASSIASGSGETQYF.

The chain joins TRBV4-1 to TRBJ2-3, with a weak D call TRBD2 (5 bases). The length of the CDR3 is 17 residues. Germline CDR1 reads MGHRA; CDR2 reads YSYEKL. Trimming removed 0 bases at V and 5 bases at J, with 18 bases between. The CDR3 DNA sequence: TGCGCCAGCAGCCAAGAGGGCCGGAGGAGAGTTTTAGATACGCAGTATTTT. This encodes CASSQEGRRRVLDTQYF.

On this clone itself: Different DNA sequences within this sample yield the same CDR3. This chain uses TRBV11-2 with TRBJ2-3; 9 nucleotides line up with TRBD2. The CDR3 contains 15 residues. The germline V gene has CDR1 SGHAT and CDR2 FQNNGV. J was trimmed by 3 bases and V by 3 bases; bases with no gene match: 4. DNA of the CDR3: TGTGCCAGCAGCTTCCGCGGGAGGGGTACAGATACGCAGTATTTT. It codes for CASSFRGRGTDTQYF.

This clone was counted between two and nine times. The rearrangement joins TRBV27 to TRBJ2-7; D tentatively fits TRBD1 or TRBD2 (5 bases each). The germline CDR1 and CDR2 sequences are MNHEY and SMNVEV (reference sequence). Deletions cut 5 bases from V and 6 bases from J, with 11 bases between. CDR3 length: 12 residues. The CDR3 sequence is CASSPVGTEQYF. CDR3 in DNA: TGTGCCAGCAGTCCAGTCGGGACCGAGCAGTACTTC.

This chain links TRBV27 with TRBJ1-2, with 7 bases fitting TRBD1. The junction had 8 bases not matched to a gene; V was cut back by 8 bases and J by 8 bases. The CDR3 totals 12 residues. CDR1 and CDR2 (germline): MNHEY, SMNVEV (reference sequence). CDR3 amino acids: CASLRQGGGYTF. For the CDR3, the DNA is TGTGCCAGCCTGAGACAGGGTGGAGGCTACACCTTC.

The chain recombines TRBV2 with TRBJ2-4; TRBD1 aligns across 9 bases. The CDR3 spans 13 residues. V lost 10 bases, J lost 10 bases, and 11 bases stayed unmatched. Looked up from germline, CDR1 is SNHLY and CDR2 is FYNNEI. CDR3 residues: CATIRDRDSIQYF. Here the CDR3 DNA reads TGTGCCACCATCCGGGACAGGGATTCGATTCAGTACTTC.

The chain has TRBV10-3 and TRBJ2-2; TRBD2 matches 10 bases. CDR3 length equals 17 residues. V lost 6 bases to trimming and J lost 1 base; unmatched junction nucleotides: 8. Germline CDR1 and CDR2: ENHRY and SYGVKD. Here the CDR3 reads CAIRSRIAGGNTGELFF. CDR3 nucleotides: TGTGCCATCAGGTCCCGGATAGCGGGAGGGAACACCGGGGAGCTGTTTTTT.

The chain uses TRBV28 and TRBJ2-1; D gene unclear. V lost 2 bases to trimming and J lost 5 bases, with 10 bases between them. Germline V gives CDR1 MDHEN, CDR2 SYDVKM. This CDR3 has 14 amino acids. DNA of the CDR3: TGTGCCAGCAGTTTACTAAACAGAGACAATGAGCAGTTCTTC. Amino acids: CASSLLNRDNEQFF.

The chain uses TRBV11-2 and TRBJ2-7; 7 nucleotides match TRBD1. The V gene end was trimmed by 5 bases and the J gene end by 2 bases; junction bases not matched to a gene: 9. Germline V lookup: CDR1 SGHAT, CDR2 FQNNGV. The CDR3 consists of 15 residues. In nucleotides, the CDR3 is TGTGCCAGCAGCCCTGGGACAGAGGGGGCCTACGAGCAGTACTTC. It codes for CASSPGTEGAYEQYF.

The rearrangement joins TRBV5-1 to TRBJ1-1, with a tentative D call TRBD1 (5 bases). Trimming left V 7 bases short and J 1 base short, with 14 bases between. The germline V gene has CDR1 SGHRS and CDR2 YFSETQ. This CDR3 is 14 amino acids long. The CDR3 DNA is TGCGCCAGCGCATTCACGACAGAGAACACTGAAGCTTTCTTT. It encodes CASAFTTENTEAFF.

CDR3 DNA: TGTGCCAGCAGCCAAGGTTCTGAGACCCAGTACTTC. It codes for CASSQGSETQYF. The V gene is TRBV14, the J gene TRBJ2-5, with D unresolved. The CDR3 length is 12 residues. CDR1 is SGHDN, CDR2 FVKESK, per germline. V lost 1 base, J lost 5 bases, and 5 bases lay in between.

This clone appeared a few times. This CDR3 reads CAISDLAYEQYF. Written as DNA, the CDR3 is TGTGCCATCAGCGATCTAGCGTACGAGCAGTACTTC. The chain recombines TRBV10-3 with TRBJ2-7; D might be TRBD2 (6 bases). The CDR3 is 12 amino acids. V dropped 6 bases and J dropped 4 bases, with 10 bases sitting between them. Germline V lookup: CDR1 ENHRY, CDR2 SYGVKD.

This clone was observed a handful of times. The chain employs TRBV4-1 and TRBJ1-2, with D unresolved. Trimming shortened V by 2 bases and J by 4 bases, and 8 bases separated the two germline ends. The V gene's germline CDR1 is MGHRA and CDR2 YSYEKL. The CDR3 is 13 residues long. The chain's CDR3 is CASSQNNGYGYTF. CDR3 nucleotides: TGCGCCAGCAGCCAAAATAACGGCTATGGCTACACCTTC.

The chain combines TRBV7-6 with TRBJ1-1; the match to TRBD1 covers 8 bases. Germline CDR1 is SGHVS and CDR2 is FNYEAQ. The V and J ends lost 2 bases and 5 bases, in that order; junction bases with no gene match: 10. CDR3 size: 16 residues. CDR3 loop: CASSLIPPGQGTEAFF. For the CDR3, the DNA is TGTGCCAGCAGCTTAATACCCCCTGGACAGGGAACTGAAGCTTTCTTT.